This T cell receptor (beta chain) was documented in a study of shared clonotypes between healthy human individuals. The overall study: Each donor's CD8 memory used one plate, CD8 naive two, each CD4 subset three. The study, taken as a whole, reports: A handful of donors shared approximately 5% of their naive CD4 clonotypes.

As to this clone: The antigen is unknown.

Germline CDR1 SNHLY, CDR2 FYNNEI. The CDR3 spans 12 residues. Trimming stripped 5 bases from V and 3 bases from J, with 8 bases between. This table comes from immunoSEQ multiplex PCR, and its TCRdb copy is limited to in-frame clones, with some not included. The sample contains about 2,500,000 clones, more than 80% of which appear only once. A CD45RA-negative memory subset and a CD45RA+ naive subset were separated from the CD4+ cells. This chain joins TRBV2 and TRBJ2-7; D is undetermined. The clonotype originates from a man between 18 and 29 years old in good health. Sequencing was carried out using naive CD4+ T cells sorted from blood. Subset: CD45RA+ positively selected. The CDR3, as DNA: TGTGCCAGCAGTTCACTGGACTACGAGCAGTACTTC. Residues: CASSSLDYEQYF.